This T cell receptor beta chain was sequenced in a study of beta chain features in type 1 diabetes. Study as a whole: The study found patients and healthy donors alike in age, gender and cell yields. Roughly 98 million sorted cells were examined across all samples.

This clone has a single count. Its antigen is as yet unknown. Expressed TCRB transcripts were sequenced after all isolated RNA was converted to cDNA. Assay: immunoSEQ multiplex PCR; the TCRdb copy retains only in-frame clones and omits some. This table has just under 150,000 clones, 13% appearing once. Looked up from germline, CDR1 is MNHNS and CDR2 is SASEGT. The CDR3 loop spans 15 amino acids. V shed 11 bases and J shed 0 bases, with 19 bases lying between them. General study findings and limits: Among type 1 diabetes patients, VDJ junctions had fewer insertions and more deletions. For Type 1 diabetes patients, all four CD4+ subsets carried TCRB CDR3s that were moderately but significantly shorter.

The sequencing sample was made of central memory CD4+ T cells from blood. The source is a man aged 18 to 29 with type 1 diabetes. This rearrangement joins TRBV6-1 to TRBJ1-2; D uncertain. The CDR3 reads CAGRRAGVANYGYTF. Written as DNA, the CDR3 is TGTGCCGGAAGGAGGGCGGGAGTCGCTAACTATGGCTACACCTTC.